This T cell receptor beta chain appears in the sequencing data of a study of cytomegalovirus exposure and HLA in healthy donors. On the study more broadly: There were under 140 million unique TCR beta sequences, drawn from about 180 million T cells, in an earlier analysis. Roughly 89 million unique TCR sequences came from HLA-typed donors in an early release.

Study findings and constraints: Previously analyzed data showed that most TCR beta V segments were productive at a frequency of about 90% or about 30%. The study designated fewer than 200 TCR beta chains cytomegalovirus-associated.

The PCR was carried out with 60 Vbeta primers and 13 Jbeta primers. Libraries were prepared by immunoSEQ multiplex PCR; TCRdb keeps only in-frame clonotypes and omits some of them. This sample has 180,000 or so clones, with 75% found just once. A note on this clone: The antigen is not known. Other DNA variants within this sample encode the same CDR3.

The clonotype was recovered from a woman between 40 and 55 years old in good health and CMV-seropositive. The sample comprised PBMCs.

This CDR3 reads CAWSGQGNHEQYF. CDR3 coding DNA: TGTGCCTGGAGTGGACAGGGGAATCACGAGCAGTACTTC. V usage is TRBV30 and J usage is TRBJ2-7; 8 positions match TRBD1. This CDR3 has 13 residues. Trimming at V came to 1 base and at J to 5 bases, leaving 4 bases not matched to a gene. Germline V lookup: CDR1 GTSNPN, CDR2 SVGIG (reference sequence).